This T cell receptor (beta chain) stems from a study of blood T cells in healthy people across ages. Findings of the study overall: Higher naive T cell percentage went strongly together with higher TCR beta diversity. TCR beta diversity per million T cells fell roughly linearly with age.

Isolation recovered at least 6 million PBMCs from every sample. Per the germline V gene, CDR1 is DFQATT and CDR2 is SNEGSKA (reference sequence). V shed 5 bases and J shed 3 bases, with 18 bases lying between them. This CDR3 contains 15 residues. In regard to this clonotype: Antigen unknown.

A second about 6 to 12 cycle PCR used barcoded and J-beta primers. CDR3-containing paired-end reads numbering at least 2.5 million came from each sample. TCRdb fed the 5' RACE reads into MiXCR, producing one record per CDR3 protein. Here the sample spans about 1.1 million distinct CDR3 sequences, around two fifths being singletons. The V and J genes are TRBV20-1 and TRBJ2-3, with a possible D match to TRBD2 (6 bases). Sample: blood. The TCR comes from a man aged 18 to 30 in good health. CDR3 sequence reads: CSAPLSSGYTDTQYF. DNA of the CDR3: TGCAGTGCTCCGCTTAGTAGCGGTTATACAGATACGCAGTATTTT.